A single sample is the source of the 5 T cell receptor beta chains below, sequenced in a study of Tregs in tolerant kidney transplant recipients. Some clones are missing from TCRdb's copy, which holds only in-frame ones; the method was immunoSEQ multiplex PCR. The sample carries about 61,000 clones, 70% to 90% recorded once. The sample was Tregs from blood, taken before the transplant. These receptor sequences come from a human donor who received a combined kidney and bone marrow transplant.

This chain joins TRBV19 and TRBJ2-7, with 9 nucleotides matching TRBD2. The CDR3 loop spans 14 amino acids. V was clipped by 8 bases and J by 2 bases; unmatched bases: 7. Germline V gives CDR1 LNHDA, CDR2 SQIVND (reference sequence). The CDR3 protein is CASQRREGPYEQYF. The CDR3 DNA sequence: TGTGCCAGTCAAAGGCGGGAGGGTCCCTACGAGCAGTACTTC.

This chain uses TRBV9 with TRBJ2-1, with D perhaps TRBD2 (6 bases). The CDR3 sequence is 13 residues long. V was pared by 7 bases and J by 2 bases, with 10 bases between. From germline, CDR1 is SGDLS and CDR2 YYNGEE. This CDR3 reads CASQGGPYNEQFF. CDR3 nucleotide sequence: TGTGCCAGCCAGGGAGGACCCTACAATGAGCAGTTCTTC.

This chain links TRBV6-6 with TRBJ2-7; 7 bases fit TRBD2. The CDR3 loop spans 14 amino acids. Germline V gene data show CDR1 as MNHNY and CDR2 as SVGAGI (reference sequence). V gave up 6 bases and J gave up 9 bases; unmatched junction bases: 14. As DNA, the CDR3 is TGTGCCAGCAGGGCCACACTAGCGACGAACGGGCAGTACTTC. This sequence encodes CASRATLATNGQYF.

The genes are TRBV5-1 and TRBJ2-6; 7 positions agree with TRBD1. CDR1 is SGHRS, CDR2 YFSETQ, per germline. V shed 2 bases, J shed 0 bases, and the junction held 8 bases outside the gene matches. CDR3 length equals 18 residues. This CDR3 is CASSLTRRGSSGANVLTF. CDR3 in DNA: TGCGCCAGCAGCTTAACCCGCAGGGGGAGCTCTGGGGCCAACGTCCTGACTTTC.

This clone was counted a single time. The chain carries TRBV4-1 and TRBJ2-7, with 9 positions matching TRBD1. With V trimmed by 4 bases and J by 1 base, 8 bases remained unmatched. The CDR3 covers 16 residues. Germline V gives CDR1 MGHRA, CDR2 YSYEKL. Here the CDR3 DNA reads TGCGCCAGCAGCCCAGGGACAGGGAGGGGTTCCTACGAGCAGTACTTC. Its protein is CASSPGTGRGSYEQYF.